One sample yielded the 18 T cell receptor beta chains listed below, sequenced in a study of blood T cells in healthy people across ages. Through a sample-barcoded 5' primer and a J-beta primer mix, a second PCR was run for roughly 7 to 12 cycles. MiXCR was run by TCRdb on the 5' RACE reads, yielding one entry per CDR3 protein. The sample lists 900,000 to 950,000 distinct CDR3 sequences, under 35% seen once, with about 9.4% in the top ten. In addition, the sample was reused for a study of T cells of mothers and their children.

The sample taken for sequencing was blood. These receptor sequences come from a woman aged 35 to 49 in good health.

This clonotype was seen at least ten times. The chain has TRBV20-1 and TRBJ1-4; a possible D gene is TRBD1 (6 bases). The CDR3 runs to 14 residues. Germline CDR1 DFQATT, CDR2 SNEGSKA (reference sequence). The germline V and J ends were trimmed by 7 bases and 2 bases, with 14 bases remaining between them. CDR3 loop: CSGKQGPTNEKLFF. For the CDR3, the DNA is TGCAGTGGTAAACAGGGCCCCACTAATGAAAAACTGTTTTTT.

V and J are TRBV29-1 and TRBJ2-7; D is possibly TRBD1 or TRBD2 (5 bases each). V lost 6 bases and J 7 bases, leaving 13 bases between the germline ends. The germline V gene encodes CDR1 SQVTM and CDR2 ANQGSEA. The CDR3 spans 11 residues. Here the CDR3 DNA reads TGCAGCGTGGGGCTAGCTAGAGAGCAGTACTTC. Its protein product is CSVGLAREQYF.

This clonotype was seen a few times. The V call is TRBV20-1, the J call TRBJ1-2; D may be TRBD1 (5 bases). Trimming took off 6 bases at V and 12 bases at J, with 20 bases between the two ends. This CDR3 is built from 12 residues. Per germline, CDR1 DFQATT and CDR2 SNEGSKA (reference sequence). CDR3 in DNA: TGCAGTGCCTTCGGGACCGCTTTGGGCCACACCTTC. Protein product: CSAFGTALGHTF.

The chain joins TRBV12-3 or TRBV12-4 to TRBJ2-5; the match to TRBD1 covers 9 bases. The DNA matches TRBJ2-7 better at its end, which makes the J call doubtful. This CDR3 has 15 amino acids. The CDR3 nucleotides are TGTGCCAGCAGTTGTAGGACAGGGGACATCTGCGAGCAGTACTTC. Protein product: CASSCRTGDICEQYF.

About this clonotype itself: It may be a read error: a sequence one base away is much more abundant. V and J are TRBV18 and TRBJ1-2; 7 bases match TRBD1. V gave up 1 base and J gave up 3 bases; unmatched junction bases: 8. Germline values: CDR1 KGHSH, CDR2 LQKENI. The CDR3 spans 16 residues. CDR3 sequence reads: CASSPRQGTGDYGYTF. Here the CDR3 DNA reads TGTGCCAGCTCACCACGACAGGGTACTGGTGACTATGGCTACACCTTC.

The chain links TRBV19 to TRBJ1-2, with a possible D match to TRBD1 (6 bases). Per the germline V gene, CDR1 is LNHDA and CDR2 is SQIVND (reference sequence). V was pared by 5 bases and J by 2 bases, with 12 bases between. The CDR3 loop spans 14 amino acids. The CDR3 DNA is TGTGCCAGTAGTCCCTCAGGGGAGAACTATGGCTACACCTTC. Translating it yields CASSPSGENYGYTF.

This chain uses TRBV11-2 with TRBJ1-5; tentative D call: TRBD1 (6 bases). Germline-derived CDR1 and CDR2 are SGHAT and FQNNGV. Trimming removed 6 bases at V and 3 bases at J, with 12 bases between. This CDR3 has 14 residues. Here the CDR3 reads CASRKTGNNQPQHF. CDR3 coding DNA: TGTGCCAGCAGGAAGACAGGAAACAATCAGCCCCAGCATTTT.

This clonotype turned up a few times. The V and J genes are TRBV4-3 and TRBJ2-1; D is unresolved. V was trimmed by 4 bases and J by 2 bases, leaving 6 bases between them. The CDR3 consists of 13 residues. CDR1 and CDR2 from the germline V gene are LGHNA and YSLEER. The chain's CDR3 is CASSPLPYNEQFF. For the CDR3, the DNA is TGCGCCAGCAGCCCACTACCCTACAATGAGCAGTTCTTC.

This chain joins TRBV7-9 and TRBJ2-3; 11 bases match TRBD2. The CDR3 loop spans 17 amino acids. CDR1 and CDR2 (germline): SEHNR, FQNEAQ (reference sequence). V gave up 7 bases and J gave up 1 base; unmatched junction bases: 10. The CDR3 region has the DNA TGTGCCAGCACTCGTAGCGGGGGGGATTCTCGCACAGATACGCAGTATTTT. Translated, it gives CASTRSGGDSRTDTQYF.

In regard to this clonotype: A much larger clone lies one base from this, so it may be a read error. J is TRBJ2-6 and V is TRBV5-1; D perhaps matches TRBD1 (6 bases). This CDR3 is built from 16 residues. Germline CDR1 and CDR2: SGHRS and YFSETQ. The CDR3, as DNA: TGCGCCAGCAGCTTAACAGGGCAAGCTGGGGCCAGCGTCCTGACTTTC. It codes for CASSLTGQAGASVLTF.

This clonotype was counted between two and nine times. J is TRBJ2-1 and V is TRBV5-1; D possibly corresponds to TRBD2 (5 bases). Between the trimmed V and J ends, which lost 4 bases and 0 bases, there was a span of 17 bases. CDR3 size: 17 residues. Germline V gene sequence: CDR1 SGHRS, CDR2 YFSETQ. The CDR3: CASSPLEARVSYNEQFF. As DNA, the CDR3 is TGCGCCAGCAGCCCACTGGAGGCCCGGGTCTCCTACAATGAGCAGTTCTTC.

This clonotype was seen only a few times. The V call is TRBV20-1, the J call TRBJ1-6; TRBD1 matches 10 bases. This CDR3 spans 15 amino acids. J was trimmed by 7 bases and V by 2 bases; bases with no gene match: 5. Germline assignment: CDR1 DFQATT and CDR2 SNEGSKA (reference sequence). The CDR3 is CSARTETGGNSPLHF. The CDR3 DNA sequence: TGCAGTGCTAGAACGGAGACAGGGGGCAATTCACCCCTCCACTTT.

This clonotype was counted a few times. The rearrangement uses TRBV3-1 and TRBJ2-5; 9 nucleotides line up with TRBD2. The germline CDR1 and CDR2 sequences are LGHDT and YNNKEL (reference sequence). V was clipped by 5 bases and J by 4 bases; unmatched bases: 8. This CDR3 contains 15 residues. In nucleotides, the CDR3 is TGTGCCAGCAGCGAACGGAAGCGGGGGGTAGAGACCCAGTACTTC. This encodes CASSERKRGVETQYF.

This sequence joins TRBV6-6 and TRBJ2-5, with no clear D. CDR1 and CDR2 (germline): MNHNY, SVGAGI (reference sequence). The CDR3 is made up of 17 amino acids. The V and J ends lost 2 bases and 4 bases respectively, with 20 bases between them. The CDR3 loop reads CASSYLQAAPGPETQYF. CDR3 DNA sequence: TGTGCCAGCAGTTACCTCCAGGCAGCCCCTGGGCCAGAGACCCAGTACTTC.

This clonotype appeared a single time. This may come from a read error, since a much larger clone is one base off. V is TRBV10-2 and J is TRBJ2-7; TRBD1 matches at 9 bases. Germline values: CDR1 WSHSY, CDR2 SAAADI. The CDR3 is 13 residues long. V was clipped by 7 bases and J by 3 bases; unmatched bases: 4. This chain's CDR3 is CASTRDRVYEQYF. The CDR3 region has the DNA TGCGCCAGCACCCGGGACAGGGTCTACGAGCAGTACTTC.

The chain has TRBV18 and TRBJ2-4; no definite D call. Germline CDR1 KGHSH, CDR2 LQKENI. V was pared by 2 bases and J by 0 bases, with 14 bases between. The CDR3 totals 17 residues. CDR3 residues: CASSPISSQVAKNIQYF. The CDR3 nucleotides are TGTGCCAGCTCACCAATATCGAGCCAGGTAGCCAAAAACATTCAGTACTTC. The whole variable domain, remainder taken from reference TRBV18 and TRBJ2-4, is NAGVMQNPRHLVRRRGQEARLRCSPMKGHSHVYWYRQLPEEGLKFMVYLQKENIIDESGMPKERFSAEFPKEGPSILRIQQVVRGDSAAYFCASSPISSQVAKNIQYFGAGTRLSVL.

This clonotype was found many times. V is TRBV25-1 and J is TRBJ2-7; D is unclear. The CDR3 is 14 amino acids. V lost 5 bases and J lost 0, with 11 bases in between. Germline V gene data show CDR1 as MGHDK and CDR2 as SYGVNS. For the CDR3, the DNA is TGTGCCAGCAGTCCAGACGGCCTCTCCTACGAGCAGTACTTC. Protein product: CASSPDGLSYEQYF.

This clonotype was counted only a few times. The CDR3 loop is CASSHTGGNTDTQYF. CDR3 coding DNA: TGTGCCAGCAGCCATACAGGGGGCAACACAGATACGCAGTATTTT. The chain is built from TRBV6-1 and TRBJ2-3; 9 positions match TRBD1. Per the germline V gene, CDR1 is MNHNS and CDR2 is SASEGT. V shed 6 bases, J shed 2 bases, and the junction held 6 bases outside the gene matches. The CDR3 extends over 15 amino acids.